These 21 T cell receptor beta chains were sequenced from one sample in a study of CD8 T cells in ankylosing spondylitis. Study results and limitations: A TCR beta motif of 7 to 9 highly homologous variants seemed to mark ankylosing spondylitis blood.

MiXCR, applied by TCRdb to the 5' RACE reads, yields one record per CDR3 protein. The data hold over 700,000 distinct CDR3 sequences, with roughly 19% observed a single time. Their target antigens are unknown. The sequenced sample was blood, either unsorted or a sorted T cell fraction (not recorded which). Every receptor here comes from a male donor with ankylosing spondylitis.

This clonotype was detected only a few times. The CDR3, as DNA: TGCAGCGTTCCGGGACAGGTCCGAGGCTACACCTTC. This encodes CSVPGQVRGYTF. The chain has TRBV29-1 and TRBJ1-2; TRBD1 matches 8 bases. V trimming: 5 bases; J trimming: 8 bases; junction bases outside the gene matches: 7. This CDR3 is 12 amino acids long. From germline, CDR1 is SQVTM and CDR2 ANQGSEA.

This chain connects TRBV6-5 to TRBJ1-2; 8 bases align to TRBD1. With 2 bases clipped from V and 4 bases from J, the junction kept 3 bases outside the gene matches. The CDR3 is 14 amino acids. The V gene's germline CDR1 is MNHEY and CDR2 SVGAGI. The DNA of the CDR3 is TGTGCCAGCAGTTACGGACAGGGAGGCTATGGCTACACCTTC. Amino acid sequence: CASSYGQGGYGYTF.

This clonotype was picked up a small number of times. The CDR3 loop reads CASSDPGGGQPQHF. The CDR3 nucleotides are TGTGCCAGCAGCGACCCAGGGGGGGGACAGCCCCAGCATTTT. This rearrangement joins TRBV2 to TRBJ1-5, with 7 bases that match TRBD1. The CDR3 is 14 residues long. V shed 6 bases and J 7 bases; nucleotides not matched to a gene: 9. Germline assignment: CDR1 SNHLY and CDR2 FYNNEI.

This clonotype was counted a few times. This sequence joins TRBV10-3 and TRBJ2-3; D may be TRBD2 (5 bases). Looked up from germline, CDR1 is ENHRY and CDR2 is SYGVKD. This CDR3 has 14 amino acids. V gave up 0 bases and J gave up 10 bases, with 14 bases separating them. The CDR3, as DNA: TGTGCCATCAGTGAGTCGGACTCCACTCTCCCGCAGTATTTT. Its translation is CAISESDSTLPQYF.

This clonotype was detected many times. V gene TRBV10-3 combines with J gene TRBJ2-7; D remains unclear. Germline V lookup: CDR1 ENHRY, CDR2 SYGVKD. This CDR3 has 14 residues. Trimming shortened V by 2 bases and J by 2 bases, and 10 bases separated the two germline ends. The CDR3 DNA follows: TGTGCCATCAGTGAGAAGGGCCAGGCCTACGAGCAGTACTTC. Protein sequence: CAISEKGQAYEQYF.

This clonotype was seen more than once but under ten times. The CDR3 carries no conserved terminal phenylalanine or tryptophan, so it likely arises from a read error. Because the CDR3's place on the DNA is in doubt, the DNA is left out and the CDR3 is given as listed by TCRdb. The rearrangement uses TRBV9 and TRBJ2-7; no check of the table's D call, TRBD2, against the DNA was made. The CDR3 spans 9 amino acids, including both terminal residues. Germline-derived CDR1 and CDR2 are SGDLS and YYNGEE. The CDR3 is CASSPWAGR.

This clonotype was counted only a few times. The CDR3 DNA reads TGTGCCAGCAGCTTAGCAGGGACTACCTACACAGATACGCAGTATTTT. Residues: CASSLAGTTYTDTQYF. The chain couples TRBV7-8 to TRBJ2-3; 7 bases line up with TRBD2. With V trimmed by 0 bases and J by 2 bases, 5 bases remained unmatched. The CDR3 contains 16 residues. Germline-derived CDR1 and CDR2 are SGHVS and FQNEAQ.

The chain recombines TRBV2 with TRBJ2-2; 7 bases are shared with TRBD2. The CDR3 has 14 residues. Germline CDR1 SNHLY, CDR2 FYNNEI. Trimming took 6 bases from V and 7 from J; bases not matched to a gene: 8. CDR3 residues: CASRVLAWGGELFF. The CDR3 DNA reads TGTGCCAGCAGGGTACTAGCGTGGGGCGGGGAGCTGTTTTTT.

This clonotype came up many times. CDR3 in amino acids: CATSDWDSYQETQYF. As DNA, the CDR3 is TGTGCCACCAGTGATTGGGACAGCTACCAAGAGACCCAGTACTTC. This chain joins TRBV24-1 and TRBJ2-5; 7 nucleotides line up with TRBD1. The CDR3 consists of 15 residues. The germline CDR1 and CDR2 sequences are KGHDR and SFDVKD. V lost 2 bases and J lost 0; bases outside the gene matches: 2.

In this sample, this clonotype turned up a few times. The chain links TRBV7-9 to TRBJ2-7; D is unclear. There are 12 residues in the CDR3. Per the germline V gene, CDR1 is SEHNR and CDR2 is FQNEAQ (reference sequence). V was shortened by 4 bases and J by 2 bases, with 6 bases between the two germline ends. The CDR3 reads CASSYIAYEQYF. CDR3 in DNA: TGTGCCAGCAGCTACATCGCCTACGAGCAGTACTTC.

This clonotype was counted a few times. The J gene is TRBJ1-1, the V gene TRBV7-9, with 7 positions matching TRBD1. CDR1 SEHNR and CDR2 FQNEAQ come from the germline V gene (reference sequence). CDR3 size: 16 residues. The ends lost 1 base at V and 12 bases at J; junction bases unmatched: 17. CDR3 loop: CASSLERTGRNLRTFF. The CDR3 DNA is TGTGCCAGCAGCTTAGAAAGGACAGGACGCAACCTCAGGACTTTCTTT.

This clonotype was found many times. The chain carries TRBV30 and TRBJ2-6; the match to TRBD2 covers 9 bases. There are 18 residues in the CDR3. The V segment lost 0 bases and the J segment 0 bases; nucleotides outside the gene matches: 6. Germline-derived CDR1 and CDR2 are GTSNPN and SVGIG (reference sequence). The CDR3 bases are TGTGCCTGGAGTGTACTGACTAGCGGAGCCTCTGGGGCCAACGTCCTGACTTTC. Translating it yields CAWSVLTSGASGANVLTF.

This rearrangement joins TRBV2 to TRBJ1-1; 7 bases agree with TRBD1. There are 19 residues in the CDR3. CDR1 and CDR2 (germline): SNHLY, FYNNEI. The ends lost 6 bases at V and 1 base at J; junction bases unmatched: 20. CDR3 amino acids: CASSAPWTGQYKGNTEAFF. In DNA form, the CDR3 reads TGTGCCAGCAGCGCTCCCTGGACGGGACAGTACAAGGGGAACACTGAAGCTTTCTTT.

A note on this clonotype: An end of the junction differs from the germline gene, which may be a read error. The chain couples TRBV11-2 to TRBJ2-7; a weak D match, TRBD2 (5 bases). Germline values: CDR1 SGHAT, CDR2 FQNNGV. This CDR3 spans 14 amino acids. The DNA of the CDR3 is TGTGCCAGCAGCTCCTGGACTCCCTCCGACGAGCAGTACTTC. Translated: CASSSWTPSDEQYF.

This clonotype was seen at least ten times. J is TRBJ1-1 and V is TRBV5-1, with D hard to call. The CDR3 consists of 13 residues. The ends were cut back, 1 base at V and 6 bases at J, with 10 bases in the middle. Germline V lookup: CDR1 SGHRS, CDR2 YFSETQ. This CDR3 reads CASSLTGTPEAFF. The CDR3 DNA follows: TGCGCCAGCAGCTTGACGGGAACCCCTGAAGCTTTCTTT.

This clonotype was found many times. The chain couples TRBV12-3 or TRBV12-4 to TRBJ2-1, with 15 bases matching TRBD2. The CDR3 runs to 15 residues. The trim removed 4 bases at V and 9 bases at J, leaving 4 bases unmatched. The CDR3 bases are TGTGCCAGCAGTTCGGGACTAGCGGGAGGCTTTGAGCAGTTCTTC. Encoded protein: CASSSGLAGGFEQFF.

The V and J genes are TRBV27 and TRBJ2-1; 13 bases agree with TRBD2. Germline-derived CDR1 and CDR2 are MNHEY and SMNVEV (reference sequence). The CDR3 sequence is 15 residues long. The V segment lost 3 bases and the J segment 7 bases; nucleotides outside the gene matches: 3. The CDR3 nucleotides read TGTGCCAGCAGTTTTCTGACTAGCGGGGGGAATGAGCAGTTCTTC. This encodes CASSFLTSGGNEQFF.

This clonotype was found a few times. This sequence joins TRBV30 and TRBJ2-7, with 10 bases identical to TRBD1. Germline CDR1 is GTSNPN and CDR2 is SVGIG (reference sequence). The CDR3 extends over 14 amino acids. J was trimmed by 7 bases and V by 2 bases; bases with no gene match: 8. DNA for the CDR3: TGTGCCTGGAGTAAAGGACAGGGGGTGGAGGAGCAGTACTTC. Translating gives CAWSKGQGVEEQYF.

This clonotype came up a few times. The chain carries TRBV20-1 and TRBJ2-2, with D perhaps TRBD1 (6 bases). CDR1 is DFQATT, CDR2 SNEGSKA, per germline (reference sequence). V was cut by 3 bases and J by 1 base, with 15 bases left in between. CDR3 length equals 16 residues. Written as DNA, the CDR3 is TGCAGTGCTAGGCAAACAGGGAGTCAGAACACCGGGGAGCTGTTTTTT. It codes for CSARQTGSQNTGELFF.

This clonotype was found a few times. The rearrangement uses TRBV24-1 and TRBJ1-2; a weak D match, TRBD1 (6 bases). The CDR3 has 15 amino acids. The germline V gene encodes CDR1 KGHDR and CDR2 SFDVKD. Between the trimmed V and J ends, which lost 2 bases and 8 bases, there was a span of 17 bases. The CDR3 DNA sequence: TGTGCCACCAGTGATTCGTCACAGGGCGGCGAGGGCTACACCTTC. Its protein is CATSDSSQGGEGYTF.

This clonotype was observed a handful of times. The J gene is TRBJ2-7, the V gene TRBV21-1; the table's D gene call, TRBD1, was not cross checked with the DNA. TRBV21-1 represents a pseudogene. The CDR3 extends over 12 amino acids. CDR3 amino acids: CASSNPPYEQYF. In DNA, the CDR3 is TGTGCCAGCAGCAATCCCCCGTACGAGCAGTACTTC.